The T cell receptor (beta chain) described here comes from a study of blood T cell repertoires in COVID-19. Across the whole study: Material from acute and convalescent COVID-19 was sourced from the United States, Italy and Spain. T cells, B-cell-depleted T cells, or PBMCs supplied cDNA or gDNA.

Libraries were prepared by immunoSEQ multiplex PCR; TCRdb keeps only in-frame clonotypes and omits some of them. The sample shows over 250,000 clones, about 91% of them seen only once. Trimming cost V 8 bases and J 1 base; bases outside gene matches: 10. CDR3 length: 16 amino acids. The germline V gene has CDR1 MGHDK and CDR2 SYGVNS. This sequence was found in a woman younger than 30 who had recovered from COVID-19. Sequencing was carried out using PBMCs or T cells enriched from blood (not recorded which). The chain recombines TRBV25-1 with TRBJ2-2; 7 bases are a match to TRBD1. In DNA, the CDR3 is TGTGCCAGCCAGAAGGGGGCAGGCCTGAACACCGGGGAGCTGTTTTTT. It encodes CASQKGAGLNTGELFF. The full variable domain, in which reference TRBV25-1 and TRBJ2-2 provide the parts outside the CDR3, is EADIYQTPRYLVIGTGKKITLECSQTMGHDKMYWYQQDPGMELHLIHYSYGVNSTEKGDLSSESTVSRIRTEHFPLTLESARPSHTSQYLCASQKGAGLNTGELFFGEGSRLTVL.